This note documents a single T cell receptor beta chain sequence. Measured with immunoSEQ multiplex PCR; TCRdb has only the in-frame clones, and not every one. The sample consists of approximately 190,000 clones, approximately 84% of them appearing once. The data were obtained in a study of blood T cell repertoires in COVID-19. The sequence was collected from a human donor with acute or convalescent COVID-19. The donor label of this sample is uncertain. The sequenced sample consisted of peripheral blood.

The CDR3 nucleotides are TGTGCCAGCAGCCCCGGGACTAGCGGTGACACCGGGGAGCTGTTTTTT. It codes for CASSPGTSGDTGELFF. The chain combines TRBV5-4 with TRBJ2-2, with 11 bases identical to TRBD2. Germline lookup yields CDR1 SGHNT and CDR2 YYREEE (reference sequence). This CDR3 spans 16 amino acids. V was pared by 4 bases and J by 3 bases, with 5 bases of the junction left unmatched.